These 5 T cell receptor beta chains share one sample of origin, sequenced in a study of T cell responses to AZD1222 COVID-19 vaccine (dated by TCRdb to 2020 to 2023). Read against the paper, the sample's time point label means: baseline before first vaccination. Libraries were made using the immunoSEQ multiplex PCR assay. Drawn from immuneACCESS, this table holds only the in-frame rearrangements with V and J called that TCRdb kept. Clones are partly lost; checked studies trace under half to an unresolved V gene and leave the rest unexplained. The sample table records some 130,000 clones; 90% of these occur just once. The ten largest clones represent 6.9% of the sample. The sequencing here drew on peripheral blood, taken on day 0 of AZD1222 vaccination. These receptors came from an adult in good health.

The chain links TRBV24-1 to TRBJ1-2, with D perhaps TRBD1 (5 bases). Per the germline V gene, CDR1 is KGHDR and CDR2 is SFDVKD. This CDR3 has 14 amino acids. The V and J ends lost 4 bases and 4 bases respectively, with 12 bases between them. The CDR3 reads CATSDRVVAYGYTF. DNA for the CDR3: TGTGCCACCAGTGACAGGGTAGTCGCCTATGGCTACACCTTC.

The J gene is TRBJ2-7, the V gene TRBV7-9; 9 bases match TRBD2. This CDR3 contains 16 residues. The junction had 9 bases not matched to a gene; V was cut back by 4 bases and J by 2 bases. CDR1 SEHNR and CDR2 FQNEAQ come from the germline V gene (reference sequence). DNA of the CDR3: TGTGCCAGCAGCTCCACCATTCGCGGGGGGGCCTACGAGCAGTACTTC. It is translated as CASSSTIRGGAYEQYF.

This CDR3 reads CASSFGGAYNEQFF. CDR3 sequence (DNA): TGTGCCAGCAGCTTTGGCGGGGCCTACAATGAGCAGTTCTTC. The chain couples TRBV7-2 to TRBJ2-1, with D maybe TRBD2 (6 bases). V was pared by 3 bases and J by 2 bases, with 8 bases between. Germline-derived CDR1 and CDR2 are SGHTA and FQGNSA. This CDR3 comprises 14 residues. The variable domain in full, with the rest retrieved from reference TRBV7-2 and TRBJ2-1, is GAGVSQSPSNKVTEKGKDVELRCDPISGHTALYWYRQSLGQGLEFLIYFQGNSAPDKSGLPSDRFSAERTGGSVSTLTIQRTQQEDSAVYLCASSFGGAYNEQFFGPGTRLTVL.

This chain links TRBV11-2 with TRBJ2-7; 8 bases match TRBD1. The V segment lost 6 bases and the J segment 3 bases; nucleotides outside the gene matches: 16. This CDR3 region has 17 residues. CDR1 SGHAT and CDR2 FQNNGV come from the germline V gene. As DNA, the CDR3 is TGTGCCAGCAGAGGACCCGGTAGACAGGGGAGGAACTACGAGCAGTACTTC. Its protein is CASRGPGRQGRNYEQYF.

The chain uses TRBV2 and TRBJ1-4; perhaps TRBD1 as D (5 bases). V dropped 0 bases and J dropped 3 bases, with 8 bases sitting between them. CDR3 length: 15 amino acids. CDR1 and CDR2 from the germline V gene are SNHLY and FYNNEI. The CDR3 loop is CASSEAGGSNEKLFF. The CDR3 nucleotides read TGTGCCAGCAGTGAAGCGGGGGGTTCTAATGAAAAACTGTTTTTT. Full variable domain (outside the CDR3, taken from reference TRBV2 and TRBJ1-4): EPEVTQTPSHQVTQMGQEVILRCVPISNHLYFYWYRQILGQKVEFLVSFYNNEISEKSEIFDDQFSVERPDGSNFTLKIRSTKLEDSAMYFCASSEAGGSNEKLFFGSGTQLSVL.